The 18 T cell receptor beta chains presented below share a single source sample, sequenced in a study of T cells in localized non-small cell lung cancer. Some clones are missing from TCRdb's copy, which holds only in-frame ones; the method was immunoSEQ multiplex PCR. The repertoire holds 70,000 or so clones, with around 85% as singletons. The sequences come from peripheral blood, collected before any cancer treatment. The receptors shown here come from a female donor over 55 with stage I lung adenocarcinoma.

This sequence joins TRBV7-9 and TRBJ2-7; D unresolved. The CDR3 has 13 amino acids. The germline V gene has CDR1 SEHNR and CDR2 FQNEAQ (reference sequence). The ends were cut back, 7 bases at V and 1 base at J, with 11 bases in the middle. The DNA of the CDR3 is TGTGCCAGCACCTCCCCGTGGTCCTACGAGCAGTACTTC. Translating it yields CASTSPWSYEQYF.

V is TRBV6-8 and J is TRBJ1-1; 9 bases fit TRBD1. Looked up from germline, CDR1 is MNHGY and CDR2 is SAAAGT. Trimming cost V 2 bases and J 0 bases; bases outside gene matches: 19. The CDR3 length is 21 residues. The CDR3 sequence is CASSYPPSFRQGGSMNTEAFF. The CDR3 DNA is TGTGCCAGCAGTTACCCACCCTCGTTTCGACAGGGGGGCTCTATGAACACTGAAGCTTTCTTT.

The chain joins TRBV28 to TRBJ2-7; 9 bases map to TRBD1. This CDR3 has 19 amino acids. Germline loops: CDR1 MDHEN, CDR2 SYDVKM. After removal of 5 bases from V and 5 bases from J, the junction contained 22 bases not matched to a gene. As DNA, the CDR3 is TGTGCCAGCAGTCCCAACAGGGGGCGCTTTGAGGGAGCCATGAACGAGCAGTACTTC. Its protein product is CASSPNRGRFEGAMNEQYF. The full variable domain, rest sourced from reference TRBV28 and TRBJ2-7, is DVKVTQSSRYLVKRTGEKVFLECVQDMDHENMFWYRQDPGLGLRLIYFSYDVKMKEKGDIPEGYSVSREKKERFSLILESASTNQTSMYLCASSPNRGRFEGAMNEQYFGPGTRLTVT.

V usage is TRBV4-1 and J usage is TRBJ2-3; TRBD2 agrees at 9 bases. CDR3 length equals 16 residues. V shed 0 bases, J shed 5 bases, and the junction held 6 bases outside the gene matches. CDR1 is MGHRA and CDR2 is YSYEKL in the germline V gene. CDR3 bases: TGCGCCAGCAGCCAAGATGGAAGGACTAGCGTAGATACGCAGTATTTT. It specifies CASSQDGRTSVDTQYF.

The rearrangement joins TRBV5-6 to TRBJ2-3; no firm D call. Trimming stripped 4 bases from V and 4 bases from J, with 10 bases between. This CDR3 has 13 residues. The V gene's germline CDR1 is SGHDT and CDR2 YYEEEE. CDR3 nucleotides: TGTGCCAGCAGCCGCTGGACCGCAGATACGCAGTATTTT. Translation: CASSRWTADTQYF.

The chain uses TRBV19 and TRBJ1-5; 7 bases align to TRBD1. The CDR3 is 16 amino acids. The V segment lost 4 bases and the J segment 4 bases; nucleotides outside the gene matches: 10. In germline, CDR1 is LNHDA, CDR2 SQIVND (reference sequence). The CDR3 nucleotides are TGTGCCAGTAGTACAGCTGGGACAGTCAGAAATCAGCCCCAGCATTTT. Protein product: CASSTAGTVRNQPQHF.

CDR3 sequence: CASSLDLADTQYF. DNA of the CDR3: TGTGCCAGCAGCTTGGATCTGGCAGATACGCAGTATTTT. The chain employs TRBV5-4 and TRBJ2-3; unclear D gene. Germline V gene lookup returns CDR1 SGHNT and CDR2 YYREEE (reference sequence). The V and J ends lost 0 bases and 4 bases respectively, with 6 bases between them. This CDR3 contains 13 residues. Supplemented by reference TRBV5-4 and TRBJ2-3, the full variable domain reads ETGVTQSPTHLIKTRGQQVTLRCSSQSGHNTVSWYQQALGQGPQFIFQYYREEENGRGNFPPRFSGLQFPNYSSELNVNALELDDSALYLCASSLDLADTQYFGPGTRLTVL.

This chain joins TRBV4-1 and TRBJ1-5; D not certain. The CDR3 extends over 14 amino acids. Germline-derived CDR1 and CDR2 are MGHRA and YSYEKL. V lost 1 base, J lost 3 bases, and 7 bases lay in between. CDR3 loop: CASSQVGSNQPQHF. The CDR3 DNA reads TGCGCCAGCAGCCAAGTTGGGTCCAATCAGCCCCAGCATTTT.

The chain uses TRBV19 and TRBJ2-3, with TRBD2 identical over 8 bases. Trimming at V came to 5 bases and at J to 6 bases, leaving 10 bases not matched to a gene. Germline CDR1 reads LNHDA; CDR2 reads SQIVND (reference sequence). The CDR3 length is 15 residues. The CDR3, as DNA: TGTGCCAGTAGTCTCTTTAGGGCGGGAGGCGATACGCAGTATTTT. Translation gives CASSLFRAGGDTQYF. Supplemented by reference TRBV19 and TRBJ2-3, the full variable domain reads DGGITQSPKYLFRKEGQNVTLSCEQNLNHDAMYWYRQDPGQGLRLIYYSQIVNDFQKGDIAEGYSVSREKKESFPLTVTSAQKNPTAFYLCASSLFRAGGDTQYFGPGTRLTVL.

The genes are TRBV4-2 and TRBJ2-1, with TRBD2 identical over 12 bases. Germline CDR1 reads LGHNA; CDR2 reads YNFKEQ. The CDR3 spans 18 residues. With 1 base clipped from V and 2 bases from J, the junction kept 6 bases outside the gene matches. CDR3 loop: CASSQAQTSGGPYNEQFF. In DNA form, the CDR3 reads TGTGCCAGCAGCCAAGCCCAAACTAGCGGGGGGCCCTACAATGAGCAGTTCTTC.

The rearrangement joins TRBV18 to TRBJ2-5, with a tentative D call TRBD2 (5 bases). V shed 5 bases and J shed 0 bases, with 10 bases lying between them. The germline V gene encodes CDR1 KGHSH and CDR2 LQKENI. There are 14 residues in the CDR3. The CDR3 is CASSSREYQETQYF. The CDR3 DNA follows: TGTGCCAGCTCATCCCGGGAATACCAAGAGACCCAGTACTTC.

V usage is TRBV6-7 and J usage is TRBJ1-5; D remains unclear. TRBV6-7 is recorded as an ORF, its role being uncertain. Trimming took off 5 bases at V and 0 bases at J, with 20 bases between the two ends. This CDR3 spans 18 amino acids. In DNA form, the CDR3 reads TGTGCCAGCAGTCCACCGATATCCTGGGGAGGTAGCAATCAGCCCCAGCATTTT. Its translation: CASSPPISWGGSNQPQHF.

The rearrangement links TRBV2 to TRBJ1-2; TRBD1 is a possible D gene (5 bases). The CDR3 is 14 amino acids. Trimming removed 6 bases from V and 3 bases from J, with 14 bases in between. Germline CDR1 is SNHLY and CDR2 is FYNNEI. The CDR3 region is CASRDLGHHYGYTF. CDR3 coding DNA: TGTGCCAGCAGGGATCTCGGACACCACTATGGCTACACCTTC.

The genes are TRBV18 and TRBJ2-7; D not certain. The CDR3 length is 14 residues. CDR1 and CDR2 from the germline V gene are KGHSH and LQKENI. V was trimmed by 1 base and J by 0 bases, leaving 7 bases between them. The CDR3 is CASSPQQTSYEQYF. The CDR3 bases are TGTGCCAGCTCACCACAACAGACCTCCTACGAGCAGTACTTC.

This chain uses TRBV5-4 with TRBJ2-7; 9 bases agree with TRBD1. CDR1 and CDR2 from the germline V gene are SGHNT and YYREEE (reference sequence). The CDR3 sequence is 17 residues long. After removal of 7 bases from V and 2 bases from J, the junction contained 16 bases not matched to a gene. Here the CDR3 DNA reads TGTGCCAGCGGCAGGGCCAGTTCAACAGGGGGCACCTACGAGCAGTACTTC. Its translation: CASGRASSTGGTYEQYF. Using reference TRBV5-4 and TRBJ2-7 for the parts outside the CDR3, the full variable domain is ETGVTQSPTHLIKTRGQQVTLRCSSQSGHNTVSWYQQALGQGPQFIFQYYREEENGRGNFPPRFSGLQFPNYSSELNVNALELDDSALYLCASGRASSTGGTYEQYFGPGTRLTVT.

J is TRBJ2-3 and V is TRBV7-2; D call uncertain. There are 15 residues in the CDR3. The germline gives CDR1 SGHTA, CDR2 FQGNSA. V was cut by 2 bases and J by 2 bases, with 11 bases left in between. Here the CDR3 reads CASSLTDHNTDTQYF. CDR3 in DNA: TGTGCCAGCAGCTTAACGGACCATAACACAGATACGCAGTATTTT.

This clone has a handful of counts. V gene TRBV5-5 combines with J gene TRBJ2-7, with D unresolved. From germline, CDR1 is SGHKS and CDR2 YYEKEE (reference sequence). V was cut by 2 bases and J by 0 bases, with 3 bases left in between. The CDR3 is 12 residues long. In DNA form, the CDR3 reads TGTGCCAGCAGCTTTACCTCCTACGAGCAGTACTTC. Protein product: CASSFTSYEQYF.

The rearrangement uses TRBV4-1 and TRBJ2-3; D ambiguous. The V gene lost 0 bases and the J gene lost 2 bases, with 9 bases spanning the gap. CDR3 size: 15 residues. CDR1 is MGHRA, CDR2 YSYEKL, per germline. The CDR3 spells CASSQDRQATDTQYF. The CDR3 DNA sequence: TGCGCCAGCAGCCAAGATCGGCAAGCCACAGATACGCAGTATTTT.